Shown below are 18 T cell receptor beta chains from a single sample sequenced in a study of blood T cell repertoires in COVID-19. TCRdb's copy holds only in-frame clones and misses some; the assay was immunoSEQ multiplex PCR. In the table there are around 200,000 clones, more than 70% of which are singletons. Specimen: PBMCs or T cells enriched from blood (not recorded which). All receptors come from a middle-aged man who had recovered from COVID-19.

J is TRBJ2-4 and V is TRBV5-4; 7 nucleotides match TRBD1. V dropped 2 bases and J dropped 7; count of bases not matched to a gene: 9. This CDR3 has 15 amino acids. Germline V gives CDR1 SGHNT, CDR2 YYREEE (reference sequence). The CDR3 protein is CASSFEGAQRNIQYF. As DNA, the CDR3 is TGTGCCAGCAGCTTTGAGGGGGCGCAGCGCAACATTCAGTACTTC.

This rearrangement joins TRBV7-8 to TRBJ1-5; a weak D match, TRBD1 (5 bases). The CDR3 has 15 amino acids. CDR1 and CDR2 from the germline V gene are SGHVS and FQNEAQ. The germline V and J ends were trimmed by 8 bases and 0 bases, with 14 bases remaining between them. This CDR3 is CASGGQGLSNQPQHF. As DNA, the CDR3 is TGTGCCAGCGGTGGCCAGGGTCTTAGCAATCAGCCCCAGCATTTT.

The chain joins TRBV5-8 to TRBJ1-2; no reliable D call. Between the trimmed V and J ends, which lost 0 bases and 4 bases, there was a span of 16 bases. The CDR3 is 16 amino acids. Germline CDR1 SGHTS, CDR2 YDEGEE. CDR3 amino acids: CASSLDEVYRTYGYTF. Written as DNA, the CDR3 is TGTGCCAGCAGCTTGGATGAGGTCTACCGCACCTATGGCTACACCTTC.

The chain recombines TRBV5-6 with TRBJ2-1; possibly TRBD2 for D (5 bases). Trimming shortened V by 6 bases and J by 5 bases, and 15 bases separated the two germline ends. The germline V gene has CDR1 SGHDT and CDR2 YYEEEE. The CDR3 has 14 residues. CDR3 loop: CASTRKEGHNEQFF. The CDR3 DNA sequence: TGTGCCAGCACCAGAAAAGAGGGTCACAATGAGCAGTTCTTC. Using reference TRBV5-6 and TRBJ2-1 for the parts outside the CDR3, the full variable domain is DAGVTQSPTHLIKTRGQQVTLRCSPKSGHDTVSWYQQALGQGPQFIFQYYEEEERQRGNFPDRFSGHQFPNYSSELNVNALLLGDSALYLCASTRKEGHNEQFFGPGTRLTVL.

The chain carries TRBV7-9 and TRBJ2-5, with a tentative D call TRBD2 (6 bases). This CDR3 spans 16 amino acids. Germline V CDR1 and CDR2: SEHNR, FQNEAQ (reference sequence). Trimming removed 2 bases at V and 5 bases at J, with 18 bases between. CDR3 residues: CASSLFDGRDWETQYF. CDR3 bases: TGTGCCAGCAGCTTATTTGACGGCAGGGACTGGGAGACCCAGTACTTC.

CDR3 region: CASSLPGLAPSATGELFF. In DNA form, the CDR3 reads TGTGCCAGCAGTTTACCGGGACTAGCGCCCTCGGCCACCGGGGAGCTGTTTTTT. This chain uses TRBV28 with TRBJ2-2; 10 bases line up with TRBD2. This CDR3 is built from 18 residues. V trimming: 2 bases; J trimming: 4 bases; junction bases outside the gene matches: 10. Looked up from germline, CDR1 is MDHEN and CDR2 is SYDVKM.

This clone is a singleton in its sample. The chain carries TRBV19 and TRBJ1-5; D is uncertain. The V end lost 4 bases, the J end lost 9 bases, and 16 bases lay between the germline ends. This CDR3 region has 14 residues. Germline loops: CDR1 LNHDA, CDR2 SQIVND (reference sequence). CDR3 in DNA: TGTGCCAGTAGTAGTCTGAGGGAATCGGGGCCCCAGCATTTT. It codes for CASSSLRESGPQHF. Combining the CDR3 with reference TRBV19 and TRBJ1-5 gives the whole variable domain DGGITQSPKYLFRKEGQNVTLSCEQNLNHDAMYWYRQDPGQGLRLIYYSQIVNDFQKGDIAEGYSVSREKKESFPLTVTSAQKNPTAFYLCASSSLRESGPQHFGDGTRLSIL.

The V and J genes are TRBV4-1 and TRBJ2-7; TRBD1 agrees at 11 bases. V gave up 5 bases and J gave up 1 base; unmatched junction bases: 4. CDR3 length: 15 amino acids. The germline gives CDR1 MGHRA, CDR2 YSYEKL. Here the CDR3 reads CASSTRDRGSYEQYF. The CDR3 DNA follows: TGCGCCAGCAGCACCCGGGACAGGGGGTCCTACGAGCAGTACTTC.

The chain couples TRBV25-1 to TRBJ2-1; 8 nucleotides match TRBD2. Losses at the gene ends were 7 bases for V and 9 bases for J; bases not matched to a gene: 17. This CDR3 spans 16 amino acids. Per germline, CDR1 MGHDK and CDR2 SYGVNS. The CDR3 protein is CASTPPGGGSYFEQFF. The CDR3 nucleotides are TGTGCCAGCACACCCCCGGGGGGGGGATCTTACTTTGAGCAGTTCTTC.

This chain links TRBV7-9 with TRBJ1-1, with 9 bases fitting TRBD1. J lost 4 bases, V lost 4 bases, and 4 bases had no gene match. The CDR3 has 14 residues. The germline V gene encodes CDR1 SEHNR and CDR2 FQNEAQ (reference sequence). This CDR3 reads CASSYATGGTEAFF. The CDR3 DNA is TGTGCCAGCAGCTATGCGACAGGGGGCACTGAAGCTTTCTTT. The variable domain in full, completed from reference TRBV7-9 and TRBJ1-1, reads DTGVSQNPRHKITKRGQNVTFRCDPISEHNRLYWYRQTLGQGPEFLTYFQNEAQLEKSRLLSDRFSAERPKGSFSTLEIQRTEQGDSAMYLCASSYATGGTEAFFGQGTRLTVV.

The chain employs TRBV2 and TRBJ1-4; D is unresolved. Germline values: CDR1 SNHLY, CDR2 FYNNEI. This CDR3 comprises 15 residues. The V and J ends lost 1 base and 3 bases respectively, with 9 bases between them. Here the CDR3 DNA reads TGTGCCAGCAGTGAAGGGGGAGGGCCTAATGAAAAACTGTTTTTT. Translation gives CASSEGGGPNEKLFF.

The chain has TRBV5-4 and TRBJ2-5; TRBD2 aligns across 13 bases. The V gene end was trimmed by 4 bases and the J gene end by 2 bases; junction bases not matched to a gene: 5. This CDR3 has 16 residues. Germline CDR1 SGHNT, CDR2 YYREEE (reference sequence). The CDR3 region has the DNA TGTGCCAGCAGCGGGGGGACTAGCGGGATACAAGAGACCCAGTACTTC. This translates into CASSGGTSGIQETQYF.

This clone was seen only once. The chain has TRBV27 and TRBJ2-3, with TRBD2 as a possible D gene (6 bases). The CDR3 contains 16 residues. With 3 bases removed from V and 2 bases from J, the gap between germline ends came to 15 bases. Germline V gene sequence: CDR1 MNHEY, CDR2 SMNVEV (reference sequence). As DNA, the CDR3 is TGTGCCAGCAGTTTTAATGCGGGAAGATACACAGATACGCAGTATTTT. Translation: CASSFNAGRYTDTQYF.

The rearrangement uses TRBV20-1 and TRBJ2-5; D is unclear. This CDR3 comprises 11 residues. Germline CDR1 DFQATT, CDR2 SNEGSKA (reference sequence). V lost 1 base to trimming and J lost 3 bases, with 3 bases between them. CDR3 sequence reads: CSARAEETQYF. The CDR3 coding sequence is TGCAGTGCTAGAGCAGAAGAGACCCAGTACTTC.

V is TRBV29-1 and J is TRBJ1-2; tentative D call: TRBD1 (5 bases). Trimming removed 7 bases at V and 3 bases at J, with 9 bases between. This CDR3 region has 11 residues. Germline CDR1 reads SQVTM; CDR2 reads ANQGSEA. CDR3 sequence: CSGVGDYGYTF. CDR3 DNA sequence: TGCAGCGGGGTAGGGGACTATGGCTACACCTTC.

The V call is TRBV5-1, the J call TRBJ1-2; possible D gene TRBD1, 6 bases. CDR1 and CDR2 (germline): SGHRS, YFSETQ. Trimming removed 4 bases from V and 9 bases from J, with 19 bases in between. The CDR3 loop spans 14 amino acids. DNA of the CDR3: TGCGCCAGCAGCCCGGGGGGGCGGGCTATCAGCTACACCTTC. Amino acid sequence: CASSPGGRAISYTF.

V gene TRBV7-9 combines with J gene TRBJ2-2; 10 bases match TRBD2. The CDR3 covers 15 residues. The V and J ends lost 8 bases and 6 bases, in that order; junction bases with no gene match: 9. In germline, CDR1 is SEHNR, CDR2 FQNEAQ (reference sequence). The chain's CDR3 is CASVASGSKAGELFF. Here the CDR3 DNA reads TGTGCCAGCGTAGCTAGCGGGAGCAAGGCCGGGGAGCTGTTTTTT. Combining the CDR3 with reference TRBV7-9 and TRBJ2-2 gives the whole variable domain DTGVSQNPRHKITKRGQNVTFRCDPISEHNRLYWYRQTLGQGPEFLTYFQNEAQLEKSRLLSDRFSAERPKGSFSTLEIQRTEQGDSAMYLCASVASGSKAGELFFGEGSRLTVL.

The gene calls are TRBV3-1 (or the pseudogene TRBV3-2) and TRBJ2-7, with 7 bases identical to TRBD2. With 4 bases clipped from V and 3 bases from J, the junction kept 6 bases outside the gene matches. CDR1 and CDR2 from the germline V gene are LGHDT and YNNKEL (reference sequence). This CDR3 is 14 amino acids long. The CDR3 DNA is TGTGCCAGCAGCCCCGGGGGGTGGGACTACGAGCAGTACTTC. Translation: CASSPGGWDYEQYF.